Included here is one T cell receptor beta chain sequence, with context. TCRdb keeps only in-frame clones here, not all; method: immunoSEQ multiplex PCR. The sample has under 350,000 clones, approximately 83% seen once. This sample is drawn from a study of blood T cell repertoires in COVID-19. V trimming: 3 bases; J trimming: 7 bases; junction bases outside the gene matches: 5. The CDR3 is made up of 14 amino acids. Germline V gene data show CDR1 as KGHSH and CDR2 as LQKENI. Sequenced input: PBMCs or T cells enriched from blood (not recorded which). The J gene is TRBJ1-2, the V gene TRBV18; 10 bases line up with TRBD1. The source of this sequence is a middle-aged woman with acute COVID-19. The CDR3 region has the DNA TGTGCCAGCTCACCCGACAGGGGGCCGGGTGGCTACACCTTC. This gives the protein CASSPDRGPGGYTF. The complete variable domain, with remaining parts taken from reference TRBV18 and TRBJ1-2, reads NAGVMQNPRHLVRRRGQEARLRCSPMKGHSHVYWYRQLPEEGLKFMVYLQKENIIDESGMPKERFSAEFPKEGPSILRIQQVVRGDSAAYFCASSPDRGPGGYTFGSGTRLTVV.